The sequence of this T cell receptor (beta chain) was determined in a study of blood T cell repertoires in COVID-19. As for the study in general: Material from acute and convalescent COVID-19 was sourced from the United States, Italy and Spain. From T cells, B-cell-depleted T cells, or PBMCs came the material, which was cDNA or gDNA.

In the study's own analysis: Quantification of nucleated cells was approximated via reference gene primer amplification. The data were produced by immunoSEQ multiplex PCR, yet TCRdb's version contains in-frame clones alone and is incomplete. V and J calls and clone size follow that table, whereas D and trimming were derived from the DNA. This sample has roughly 170,000 clones; 84% occur once, and the top ten carry roughly 6.3%. CDR3 length: 15 residues. V lost 4 bases, J lost 4 bases, and 17 bases lay in between. CDR1 SGHRS and CDR2 YFSETQ come from the germline V gene. The material sequenced was peripheral blood. The chain couples TRBV5-1 to TRBJ1-2; TRBD1 is a possible D gene (5 bases). This receptor was taken from a human donor in a cohort sampled during active COVID-19. CDR3 loop: CASSAVLEGVYGYTF. The CDR3 DNA follows: TGCGCCAGCAGCGCGGTTTTGGAAGGGGTCTATGGCTACACCTTC. Together with reference TRBV5-1 and TRBJ1-2, the CDR3 gives the full variable domain: KAGVTQTPRYLIKTRGQQVTLSCSPISGHRSVSWYQQTPGQGLQFLFEYFSETQRNKGNFPGRFSGRQFSNSRSEMNVSTLELGDSALYLCASSAVLEGVYGYTFGSGTRLTVV.